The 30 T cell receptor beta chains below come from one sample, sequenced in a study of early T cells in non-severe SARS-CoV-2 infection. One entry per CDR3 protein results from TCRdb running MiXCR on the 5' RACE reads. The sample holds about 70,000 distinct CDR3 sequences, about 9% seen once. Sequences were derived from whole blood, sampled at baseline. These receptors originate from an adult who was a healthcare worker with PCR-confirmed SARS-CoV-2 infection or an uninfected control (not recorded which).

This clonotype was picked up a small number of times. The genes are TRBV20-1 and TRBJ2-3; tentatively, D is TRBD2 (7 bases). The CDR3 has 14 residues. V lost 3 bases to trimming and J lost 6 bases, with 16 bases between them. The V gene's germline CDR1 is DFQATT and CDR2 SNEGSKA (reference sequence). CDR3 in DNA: TGCAGTGCTAGTGGGGGGGCCAAAGGGGATACGCAGTATTTT. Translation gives CSASGGAKGDTQYF.

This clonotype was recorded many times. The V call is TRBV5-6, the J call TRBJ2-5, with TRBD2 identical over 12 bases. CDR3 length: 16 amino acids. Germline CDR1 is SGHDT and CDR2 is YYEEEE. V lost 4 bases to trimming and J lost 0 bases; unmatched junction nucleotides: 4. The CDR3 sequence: CASSRRTSGNQETQYF. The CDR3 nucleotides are TGTGCCAGCAGCCGTCGGACTAGCGGGAACCAAGAGACCCAGTACTTC.

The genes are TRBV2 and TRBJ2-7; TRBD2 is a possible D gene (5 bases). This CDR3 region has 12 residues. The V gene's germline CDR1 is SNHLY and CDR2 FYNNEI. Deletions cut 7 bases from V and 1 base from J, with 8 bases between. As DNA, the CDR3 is TGTGCCAGCACGAGGGAATCCTACGAGCAGTACTTC. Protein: CASTRESYEQYF.

The CDR3 nucleotides read TGCAGCGTCGGGGAAGAGCAGTACTTC. Its translation is CSVGEEQYF. The rearrangement links TRBV29-1 to TRBJ2-7; TRBD2 is a possible D gene (5 bases). Germline CDR1 reads SQVTM; CDR2 reads ANQGSEA. The V gene lost 6 bases and the J gene lost 7 bases, with 7 bases spanning the gap. CDR3 length: 9 residues.

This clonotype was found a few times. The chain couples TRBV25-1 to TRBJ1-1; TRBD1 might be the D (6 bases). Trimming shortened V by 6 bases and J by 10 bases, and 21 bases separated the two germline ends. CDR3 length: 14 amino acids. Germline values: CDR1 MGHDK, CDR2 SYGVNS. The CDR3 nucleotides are TGTGCCAGCAGCTGGGGGCAAGCCCCCCAGGGAGCTTTCTTT. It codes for CASSWGQAPQGAFF.

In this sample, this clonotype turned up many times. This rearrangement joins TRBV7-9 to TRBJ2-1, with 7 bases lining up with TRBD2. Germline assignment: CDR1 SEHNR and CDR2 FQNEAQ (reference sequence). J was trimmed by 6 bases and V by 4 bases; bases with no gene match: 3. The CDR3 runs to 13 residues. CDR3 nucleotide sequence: TGTGCCAGCAGCTCATGGACTAGCAATGAGCAGTTCTTC. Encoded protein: CASSSWTSNEQFF.

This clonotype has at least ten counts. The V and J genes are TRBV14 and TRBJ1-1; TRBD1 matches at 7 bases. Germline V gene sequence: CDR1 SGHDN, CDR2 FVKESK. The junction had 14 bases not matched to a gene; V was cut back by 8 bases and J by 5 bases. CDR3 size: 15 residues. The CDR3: CASATLQGEVTEAFF. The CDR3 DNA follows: TGTGCCAGCGCGACACTCCAGGGGGAGGTGACTGAAGCTTTCTTT.

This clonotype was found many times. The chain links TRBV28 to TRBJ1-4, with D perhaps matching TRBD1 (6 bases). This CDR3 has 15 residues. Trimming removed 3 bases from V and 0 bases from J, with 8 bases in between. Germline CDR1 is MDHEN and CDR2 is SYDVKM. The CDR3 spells CASSLEGATNEKLFF. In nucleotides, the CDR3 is TGTGCCAGCAGTTTGGAGGGGGCAACTAATGAAAAACTGTTTTTT.

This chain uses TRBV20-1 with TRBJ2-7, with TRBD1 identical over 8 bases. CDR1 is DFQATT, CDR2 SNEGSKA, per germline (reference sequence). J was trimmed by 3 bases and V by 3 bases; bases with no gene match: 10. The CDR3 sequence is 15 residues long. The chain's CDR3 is CSASARDRPSYEQYF. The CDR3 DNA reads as TGCAGTGCTAGTGCAAGGGACAGGCCAAGCTACGAGCAGTACTTC.

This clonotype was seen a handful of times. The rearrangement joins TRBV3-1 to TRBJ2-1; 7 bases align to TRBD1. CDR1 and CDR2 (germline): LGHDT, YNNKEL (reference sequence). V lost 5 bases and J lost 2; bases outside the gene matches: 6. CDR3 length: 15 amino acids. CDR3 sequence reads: CASSDTGATYNEQFF. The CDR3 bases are TGTGCCAGCAGCGATACAGGGGCAACCTACAATGAGCAGTTCTTC.

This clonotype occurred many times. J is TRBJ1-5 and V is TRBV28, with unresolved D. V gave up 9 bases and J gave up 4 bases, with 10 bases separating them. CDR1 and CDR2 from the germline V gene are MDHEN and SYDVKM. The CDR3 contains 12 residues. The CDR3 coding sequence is TGTGCCAGTCTAACAACAAATCAGCCCCAGCATTTT. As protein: CASLTTNQPQHF.

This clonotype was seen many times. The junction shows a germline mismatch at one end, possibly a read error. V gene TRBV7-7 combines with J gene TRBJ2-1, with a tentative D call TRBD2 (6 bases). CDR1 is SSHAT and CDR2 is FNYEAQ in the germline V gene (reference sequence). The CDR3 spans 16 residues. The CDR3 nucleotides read TGTGCTAGCAGCTTAAACAGCGGGCAGAACTACAATGAGCAGTTCTTC. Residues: CASSLNSGQNYNEQFF.

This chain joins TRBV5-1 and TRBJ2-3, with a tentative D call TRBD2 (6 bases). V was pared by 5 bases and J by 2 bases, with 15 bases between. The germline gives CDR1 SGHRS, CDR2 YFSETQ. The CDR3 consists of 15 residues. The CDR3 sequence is CASRGGGGNTDTQYF. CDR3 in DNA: TGCGCCAGCAGAGGAGGCGGCGGGAACACAGATACGCAGTATTTT. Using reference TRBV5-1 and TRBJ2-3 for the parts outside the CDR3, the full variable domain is KAGVTQTPRYLIKTRGQQVTLSCSPISGHRSVSWYQQTPGQGLQFLFEYFSETQRNKGNFPGRFSGRQFSNSRSEMNVSTLELGDSALYLCASRGGGGNTDTQYFGPGTRLTVL.

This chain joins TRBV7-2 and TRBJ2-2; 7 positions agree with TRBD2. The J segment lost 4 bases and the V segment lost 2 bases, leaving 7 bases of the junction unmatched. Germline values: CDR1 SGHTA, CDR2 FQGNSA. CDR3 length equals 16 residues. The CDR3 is CASSLLREIVTGELFF. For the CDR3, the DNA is TGTGCCAGCAGCTTATTGCGGGAGATCGTCACCGGGGAGCTGTTTTTT.

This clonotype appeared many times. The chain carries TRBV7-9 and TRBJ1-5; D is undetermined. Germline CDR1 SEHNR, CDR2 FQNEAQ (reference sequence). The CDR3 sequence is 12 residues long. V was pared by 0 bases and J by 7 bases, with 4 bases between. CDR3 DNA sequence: TGTGCCAGCAGCTTAGCTTTCCAGCCCCAGCATTTT. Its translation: CASSLAFQPQHF.

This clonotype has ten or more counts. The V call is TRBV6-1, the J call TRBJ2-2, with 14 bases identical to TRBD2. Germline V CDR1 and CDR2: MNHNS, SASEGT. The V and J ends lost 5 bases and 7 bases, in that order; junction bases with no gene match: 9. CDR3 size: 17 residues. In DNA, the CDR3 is TGTGCCAGCAGTCCGACTAGCGGGAGGGCCCTCGGCGGGGAGCTGTTTTTT. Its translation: CASSPTSGRALGGELFF.

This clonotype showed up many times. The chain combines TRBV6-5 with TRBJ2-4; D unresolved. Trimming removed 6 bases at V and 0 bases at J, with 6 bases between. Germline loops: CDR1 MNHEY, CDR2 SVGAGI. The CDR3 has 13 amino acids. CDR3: CASRDGAKNIQYF. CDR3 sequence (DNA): TGTGCCAGCAGGGATGGAGCCAAAAACATTCAGTACTTC.

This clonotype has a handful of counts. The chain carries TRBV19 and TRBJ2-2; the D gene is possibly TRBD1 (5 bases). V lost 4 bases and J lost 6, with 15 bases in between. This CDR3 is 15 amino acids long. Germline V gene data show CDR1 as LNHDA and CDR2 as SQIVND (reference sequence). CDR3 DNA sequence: TGTGCCAGTAGTACCCTCGCAGGGTTGGCCGGGGAGCTGTTTTTT. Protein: CASSTLAGLAGELFF.

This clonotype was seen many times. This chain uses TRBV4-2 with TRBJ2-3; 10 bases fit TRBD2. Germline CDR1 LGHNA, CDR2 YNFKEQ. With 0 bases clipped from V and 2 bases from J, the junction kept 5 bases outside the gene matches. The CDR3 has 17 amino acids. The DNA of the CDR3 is TGTGCCAGCAGCCAAGACTGGACTAGCGGTAACACAGATACGCAGTATTTT. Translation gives CASSQDWTSGNTDTQYF.

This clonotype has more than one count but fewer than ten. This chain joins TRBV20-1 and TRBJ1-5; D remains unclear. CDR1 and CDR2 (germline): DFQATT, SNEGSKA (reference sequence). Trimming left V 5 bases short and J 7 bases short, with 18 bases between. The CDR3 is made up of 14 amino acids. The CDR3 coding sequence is TGCAGTGCTCCCGACCCCAATTCTTGGCAGCCCCAGCATTTT. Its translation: CSAPDPNSWQPQHF.

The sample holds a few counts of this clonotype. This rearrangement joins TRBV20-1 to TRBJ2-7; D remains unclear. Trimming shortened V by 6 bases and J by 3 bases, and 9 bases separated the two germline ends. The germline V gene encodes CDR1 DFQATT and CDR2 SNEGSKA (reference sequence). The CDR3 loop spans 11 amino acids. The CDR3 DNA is TGCAGTGCGCCCCTTGTCTACGAGCAGTACTTC. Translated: CSAPLVYEQYF.

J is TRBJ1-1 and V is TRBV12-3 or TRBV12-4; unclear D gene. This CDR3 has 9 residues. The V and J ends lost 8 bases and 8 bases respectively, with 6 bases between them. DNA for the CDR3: TGTGCCAGCGGTTGGGAAGCTTTCTTT. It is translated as CASGWEAFF.

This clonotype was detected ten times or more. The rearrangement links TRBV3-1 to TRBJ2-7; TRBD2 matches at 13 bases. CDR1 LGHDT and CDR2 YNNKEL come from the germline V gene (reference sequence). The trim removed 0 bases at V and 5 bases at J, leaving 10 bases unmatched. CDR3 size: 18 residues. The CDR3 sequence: CASSQDPVTSGRTDEQYF. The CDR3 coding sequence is TGTGCCAGCAGCCAAGATCCGGTGACTAGCGGGAGGACCGACGAGCAGTACTTC.

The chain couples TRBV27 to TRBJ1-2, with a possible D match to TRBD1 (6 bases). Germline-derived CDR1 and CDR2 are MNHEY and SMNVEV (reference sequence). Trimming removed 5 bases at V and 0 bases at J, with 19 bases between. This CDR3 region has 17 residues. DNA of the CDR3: TGTGCCAGCAGTCCTAGGACCCTGGGGGCGGCTAACTATGGCTACACCTTC. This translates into CASSPRTLGAANYGYTF.

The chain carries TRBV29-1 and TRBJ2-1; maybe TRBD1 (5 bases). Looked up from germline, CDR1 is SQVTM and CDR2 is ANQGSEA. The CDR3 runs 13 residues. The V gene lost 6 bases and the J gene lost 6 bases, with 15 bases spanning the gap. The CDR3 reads CSVGARGFNEQFF. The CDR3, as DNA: TGCAGCGTAGGGGCGCGTGGTTTCAATGAGCAGTTCTTC.

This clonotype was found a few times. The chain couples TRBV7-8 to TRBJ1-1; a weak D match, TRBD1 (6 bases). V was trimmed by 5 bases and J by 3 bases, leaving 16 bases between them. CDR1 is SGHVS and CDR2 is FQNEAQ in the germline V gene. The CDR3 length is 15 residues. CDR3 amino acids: CASSPPTGLHTEAFF. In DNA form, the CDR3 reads TGTGCCAGCAGCCCCCCCACAGGGTTGCACACTGAAGCTTTCTTT. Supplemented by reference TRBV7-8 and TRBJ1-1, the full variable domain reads GAGVSQSPRYKVAKRGQDVALRCDPISGHVSLFWYQQALGQGPEFLTYFQNEAQLDKSGLPSDRFFAERPEGSVSTLKIQRTQQEDSAVYLCASSPPTGLHTEAFFGQGTRLTVV.

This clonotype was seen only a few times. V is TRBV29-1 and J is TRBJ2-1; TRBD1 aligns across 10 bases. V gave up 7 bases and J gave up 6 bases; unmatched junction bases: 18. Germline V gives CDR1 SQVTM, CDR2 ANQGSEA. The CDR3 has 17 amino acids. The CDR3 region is CSASGTGDLKVLNEQFF. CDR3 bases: TGCAGCGCTTCAGGGACAGGGGATTTAAAGGTCCTCAATGAGCAGTTCTTC.

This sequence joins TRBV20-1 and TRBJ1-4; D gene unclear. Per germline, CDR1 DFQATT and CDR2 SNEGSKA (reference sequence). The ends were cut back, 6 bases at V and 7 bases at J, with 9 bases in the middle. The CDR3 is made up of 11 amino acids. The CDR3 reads CSAKTGEKLFF. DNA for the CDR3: TGCAGTGCAAAGACGGGTGAAAAACTGTTTTTT.

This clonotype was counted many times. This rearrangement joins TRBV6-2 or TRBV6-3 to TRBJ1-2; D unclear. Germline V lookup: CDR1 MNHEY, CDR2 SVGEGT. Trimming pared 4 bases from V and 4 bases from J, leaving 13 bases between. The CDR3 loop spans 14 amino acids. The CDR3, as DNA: TGTGCCAGCAGTTCCCCCCCAGAGTTCTATGGCTACACCTTC. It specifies CASSSPPEFYGYTF.

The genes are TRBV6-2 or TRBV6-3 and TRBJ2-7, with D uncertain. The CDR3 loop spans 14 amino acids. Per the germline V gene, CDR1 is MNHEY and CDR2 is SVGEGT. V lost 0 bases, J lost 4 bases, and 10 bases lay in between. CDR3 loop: CASSYSLGMYEQYF. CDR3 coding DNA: TGTGCCAGCAGTTACTCTTTGGGGATGTACGAGCAGTACTTC.